The TCR beta chain under discussion was sequenced for a study of cytomegalovirus exposure and HLA in healthy donors. For the study at large: Caucasian-associated ancestry cluster membership applied to about 83% of several hundred genotyped donors.

Vbeta (60) and Jbeta (13) primers were used in the PCR. Repertoires were generated with immunoSEQ multiplex PCR, while TCRdb's copy carries only in-frame clones and drops some. Among fewer than 200,000 clones, approximately 76% were seen once, and the ten largest hold around 2.1%. This CDR3 has 17 amino acids. Per the germline V gene, CDR1 is SGHTA and CDR2 is FQGTGA. With 2 bases removed from V and 4 bases from J, the gap between germline ends came to 19 bases. General study points: TRBV6-2, TRBV6-3 and some other V segments were unresolvable in 87-base-pair reads.

Notes on this clone: Its antigen is unidentified.

This chain links TRBV7-3 with TRBJ2-3; possible D gene TRBD2, 7 bases. The source is a female donor in good health and CMV-seronegative. Sequencing was done on a sample of PBMCs. CDR3 residues: CASSLAGGGGSADTQYF. The DNA for the CDR3 is TGTGCCAGCAGCTTAGCCGGGGGCGGGGGCTCCGCAGATACGCAGTATTTT.